This T cell receptor beta chain was sequenced in a study of shared clonotypes between healthy human individuals. Findings of the study overall: Naive subsets usually exceeded memory subsets in estimated richness.

Authors' methods: ImmunoSEQ gave junction-only sequences without quality scores, so filtering differed. Libraries were prepared by immunoSEQ multiplex PCR; TCRdb keeps only in-frame clonotypes and omits some of them. V, J and clone size were drawn from that table, and D and trimming were deduced from the DNA. Here the sample spans some 2,000,000 clones, over 85% being singletons. Points on this clone: No antigen is known for it.

Selected positively for CCR7 and CD45RO-negative, naive CD8 cells excluded terminally differentiated effector memory CD45RA+ cells. The CDR3 has 17 amino acids. Germline V gene lookup returns CDR1 SEHNR and CDR2 FQNEAQ (reference sequence). The V gene lost 3 bases and the J gene lost 2 bases, with 16 bases spanning the gap. The V call is TRBV7-9, the J call TRBJ2-2, with a weak D call TRBD2 (5 bases). This receptor was obtained from a man between 18 and 35 years old in good health. Sequenced: naive CD8+ T cells sorted from blood. This chain's CDR3 is CASSLGPGIPNTGELFF. In DNA, the CDR3 is TGTGCCAGCAGCTTGGGCCCCGGGATCCCAAACACCGGGGAGCTGTTTTTT.